The following is a TCR beta chain sequence with its context. This record belongs to a study of blood T cell repertoires in COVID-19. The CDR3 totals 13 residues. Germline-derived CDR1 and CDR2 are MNHEY and SVGAGI. V lost 11 bases to trimming and J lost 3 bases, with 15 bases between them. Clones were sequenced by immunoSEQ multiplex PCR, and TCRdb holds only the in-frame ones, with some missing. The sample holds fewer than 250,000 clones; approximately 88% are singletons and the top ten take 2.5% to 3%. The gene calls are TRBV6-5 and TRBJ2-3, with a weak D call TRBD2 (5 bases). The receptor comes from a woman in her 30s with acute COVID-19. Specimen: PBMCs or T cells enriched from blood (not recorded which). The CDR3 region is CASGERSTDTQYF. Written as DNA, the CDR3 is TGTGCCTCCGGGGAGCGGTCTACAGATACGCAGTATTTT.